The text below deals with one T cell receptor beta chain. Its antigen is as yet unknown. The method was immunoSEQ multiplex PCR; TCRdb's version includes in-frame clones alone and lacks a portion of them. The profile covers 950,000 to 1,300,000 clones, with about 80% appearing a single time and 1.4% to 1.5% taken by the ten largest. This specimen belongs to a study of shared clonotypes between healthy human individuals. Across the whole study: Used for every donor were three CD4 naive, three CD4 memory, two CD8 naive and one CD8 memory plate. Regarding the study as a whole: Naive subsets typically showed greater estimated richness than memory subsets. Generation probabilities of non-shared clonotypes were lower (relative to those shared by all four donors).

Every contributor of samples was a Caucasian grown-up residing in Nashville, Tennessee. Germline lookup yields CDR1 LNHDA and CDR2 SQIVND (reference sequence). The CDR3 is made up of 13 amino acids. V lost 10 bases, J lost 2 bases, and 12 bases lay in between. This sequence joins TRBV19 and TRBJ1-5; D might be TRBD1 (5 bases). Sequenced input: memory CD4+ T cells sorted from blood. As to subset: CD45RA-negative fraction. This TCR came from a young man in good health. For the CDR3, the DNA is TGTGCCACAGGCCGGGACCGCAATCAGCCCCAGCATTTT. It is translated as CATGRDRNQPQHF.